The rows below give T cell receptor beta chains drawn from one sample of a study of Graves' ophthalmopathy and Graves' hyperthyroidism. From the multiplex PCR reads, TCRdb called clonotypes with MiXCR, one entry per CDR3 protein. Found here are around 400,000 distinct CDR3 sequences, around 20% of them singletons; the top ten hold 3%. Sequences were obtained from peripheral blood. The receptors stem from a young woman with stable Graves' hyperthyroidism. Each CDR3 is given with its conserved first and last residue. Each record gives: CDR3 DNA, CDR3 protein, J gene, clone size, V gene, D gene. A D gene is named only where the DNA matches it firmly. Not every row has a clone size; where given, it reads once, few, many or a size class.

cdr3_nt: TGTGCCAGTAGTATGGCGGGAGAGACCCAGTACTTC; cdr3_aa: CASSMAGETQYF; j_call: TRBJ2-5; clone_size: many; v_call: TRBV19; d_call: -
cdr3_nt: TGTGCCAGCAGTTACTCTGGGCGGGGCCTCTACGAGCAGTACTTC; cdr3_aa: CASSYSGRGLYEQYF; j_call: TRBJ2-7; clone_size: -; v_call: TRBV6-5; d_call: -
cdr3_nt: TGCAGTGCTCAAAGGGCTAGCGGGGGGCTGGGGGAGCTGTTTTTT; cdr3_aa: CSAQRASGGLGELFF; j_call: TRBJ2-2; clone_size: few; v_call: TRBV20-1; d_call: TRBD2
cdr3_nt: TGTGCCATCAGTGAGTCGCACGGAGGGAACACTGAAGCTTTCTTT; cdr3_aa: CAISESHGGNTEAFF; j_call: TRBJ1-1; clone_size: -; v_call: TRBV10-3; d_call: -
cdr3_nt: TGTGCCAGCAGTGAATCCCGGGACACCTACGAGCAGTACTTC; cdr3_aa: CASSESRDTYEQYF; j_call: TRBJ2-7; clone_size: -; v_call: TRBV25-1; d_call: -
cdr3_nt: TGCAGTGCTAGAGAGCCTAGCGGGACCGGGGAGCTGTTTTTT; cdr3_aa: CSAREPSGTGELFF; j_call: TRBJ2-2; clone_size: many; v_call: TRBV20-1; d_call: TRBD2
cdr3_nt: TGTGCCAGCAGTTTATACGCCCAGCCCTACGAGCAGTACTTC; cdr3_aa: CASSLYAQPYEQYF; j_call: TRBJ2-7; clone_size: many; v_call: TRBV27; d_call: -
cdr3_nt: TGTGCCAGCAGTTCGGGGGCTTATAGCAATCAGCCCCAGCATTTT; cdr3_aa: CASSSGAYSNQPQHF; j_call: TRBJ1-5; clone_size: -; v_call: TRBV27; d_call: -
cdr3_nt: TGTGCCAGCAGTGAAAAGGGTCTGGGGGAGCTGTTTTTT; cdr3_aa: CASSEKGLGELFF; j_call: TRBJ2-2; clone_size: many; v_call: TRBV25-1; d_call: -
cdr3_nt: TGTGCCAGCAGCCCAAAACCGGGACTAGCAATCGTGGAGACCCAGTACTTC; cdr3_aa: CASSPKPGLAIVETQYF; j_call: TRBJ2-5; clone_size: -; v_call: TRBV11-3; d_call: TRBD2
cdr3_nt: TGCAGTGCTAGGGACAGTCTGAACACTGAAGCTTTCTTT; cdr3_aa: CSARDSLNTEAFF; j_call: TRBJ1-1; clone_size: many; v_call: TRBV20-1; d_call: -
cdr3_nt: TGTGCCAGCAGTTTTTACAGGGGGGTGAACACTGAAGCTTTCTTT; cdr3_aa: CASSFYRGVNTEAFF; j_call: TRBJ1-1; clone_size: many; v_call: TRBV27; d_call: TRBD1
cdr3_nt: TGTGCCACCGGTGTGACGCTATGGGGCTACACCTTC; cdr3_aa: CATGVTLWGYTF; j_call: TRBJ1-2; clone_size: many; v_call: TRBV28; d_call: -
cdr3_nt: TGTGCCAGCAGCGGTGGACAGGGGAGTTGGGATAGCAATCAGCCCCAGCATTTT; cdr3_aa: CASSGGQGSWDSNQPQHF; j_call: TRBJ1-5; clone_size: many; v_call: TRBV7-8; d_call: TRBD1
cdr3_nt: TGCGCCAGCAGCTTGGGGGTCGGCGCGAACACCGGGGAGCTGTTTTTT; cdr3_aa: CASSLGVGANTGELFF; j_call: TRBJ2-2; clone_size: many; v_call: TRBV5-1; d_call: -